This T cell receptor beta chain was found in a study of neurological immune-mediated disorders. Each CDR3 protein is one row after TCRdb ran MiXCR on the 5' RACE reads. The sample contains some 120,000 distinct CDR3 sequences, about 3.4% of which appear only once. The table lists this clonotype with many counts. Its antigen is not known. Study-wide findings and caveats: In multiple sclerosis patients, the repertoire cluster was unrelated to clinical or MRI findings. Falling below healthy controls, multiple sclerosis showed the least TCR clonal expansion, while HTLV-1-associated myelopathy showed the most. When the repertoires were sorted by phylogenetic grouping, those of 18 of 34 multiple sclerosis patients ended up in one related-CDR3 cluster, a possible signature.

Per the germline V gene, CDR1 is SGHRS and CDR2 is YFSETQ. Trimming removed 3 bases from V and 0 bases from J, with 12 bases in between. The CDR3 is 15 amino acids. The rearrangement links TRBV5-1 to TRBJ1-1; TRBD1 is a possible D gene (5 bases). Material for sequencing was PBMCs. This TCR derives from a woman aged 30 to 39 with multiple sclerosis. The CDR3 region is CASSSLTAMNTEAFF. CDR3 DNA: TGCGCCAGCAGCTCCTTGACAGCTATGAACACTGAAGCTTTCTTT.